The 19 T cell receptor beta chains in this list originate from one sample, sequenced in a study of PD-1 blockade in mismatch repair-deficient tumors. The assay was immunoSEQ multiplex PCR, and TCRdb's table has in-frame clones only and misses some. The sample has roughly 120,000 clones, 88% seen once. This specimen consisted of peripheral blood, obtained approximately 70 weeks after starting pembrolizumab. The receptors come from an adult with mismatch repair-deficient cancer.

J is TRBJ2-7 and V is TRBV11-3; D is unclear. Trimming took off 6 bases at V and 2 bases at J, with 11 bases between the two ends. Germline CDR1 is SGHNT and CDR2 is YENEEA. The CDR3 is made up of 13 amino acids. CDR3 sequence (DNA): TGTGCCAGCAGGGGTGGAAGTGCCTACGAGCAGTACTTC. This encodes CASRGGSAYEQYF.

This clone has only one observation. V is TRBV12-5 and J is TRBJ2-7; TRBD1 aligns across 7 bases. The CDR3 spans 16 residues. Trimming removed 0 bases from V and 2 bases from J; junction bases left unmatched: 7. Germline V gives CDR1 LGHNT, CDR2 FRNRAP. DNA for the CDR3: TGTGCTAGTGGTTTGGTACTCGCGCAGGGGGCCTACGAGCAGTACTTC. Its translation is CASGLVLAQGAYEQYF.

The J gene is TRBJ2-3, the V gene TRBV11-3, with 7 bases fitting TRBD2. Trimming at V came to 2 bases and at J to 1 base, leaving 3 bases not matched to a gene. This CDR3 region has 15 residues. Germline loops: CDR1 SGHNT, CDR2 YENEEA. As DNA, the CDR3 is TGTGCCAGCAGCTTACAGGGAGGGGGCACAGATACGCAGTATTTT. This sequence encodes CASSLQGGGTDTQYF.

V gene TRBV10-3 combines with J gene TRBJ1-2; 10 positions agree with TRBD1. CDR1 is ENHRY, CDR2 SYGVKD, per germline. The CDR3 contains 14 residues. V was clipped by 3 bases and J by 7 bases; unmatched bases: 5. CDR3 DNA sequence: TGTGCCATCAGTGAACCCGACAGGGGGCCTGGCTACACCTTC. Translating gives CAISEPDRGPGYTF.

The chain is built from TRBV9 and TRBJ1-3, with a possible D match to TRBD1 (5 bases). The CDR3 spans 17 residues. V was shortened by 3 bases and J by 3 bases, with 19 bases between the two germline ends. Germline-derived CDR1 and CDR2 are SGDLS and YYNGEE. CDR3 in amino acids: CASSGPDSLGLGNTIYF. In DNA form, the CDR3 reads TGTGCCAGCAGCGGGCCCGACAGTTTGGGTCTTGGAAACACCATATATTTT.

The V and J genes are TRBV5-8 and TRBJ2-7; TRBD2 matches 12 bases. The V and J ends lost 0 bases and 4 bases, in that order; junction bases with no gene match: 5. The germline V gene has CDR1 SGHTS and CDR2 YDEGEE. The CDR3 consists of 16 residues. In DNA, the CDR3 is TGTGCCAGCAGCTTGGTCCTAGCGGGAGGGACTTACGAGCAGTACTTC. This encodes CASSLVLAGGTYEQYF.

The chain links TRBV29-1 to TRBJ2-1; 9 bases fit TRBD2. Trimming at V came to 7 bases and at J to 7 bases, leaving 5 bases not matched to a gene. The CDR3 consists of 12 residues. The germline V gene encodes CDR1 SQVTM and CDR2 ANQGSEA. CDR3 nucleotides: TGCAGCGCCGGACTAGCGTCGAATGAGCAGTTCTTC. Translated: CSAGLASNEQFF.

J is TRBJ2-7 and V is TRBV27; 7 bases are shared with TRBD1. J gave up 5 bases and V 6 bases, and 10 bases lay outside the gene matches. The CDR3 is made up of 14 amino acids. The V gene's germline CDR1 is MNHEY and CDR2 SMNVEV (reference sequence). CDR3 protein: CASRDRALWNEQYF. The CDR3, as DNA: TGTGCCAGCAGAGACAGGGCGCTCTGGAACGAGCAGTACTTC.

The chain is built from TRBV12-5 and TRBJ2-1; 7 bases match TRBD2. The junction had 7 bases not matched to a gene; V was cut back by 8 bases and J by 3 bases. Germline V lookup: CDR1 LGHNT, CDR2 FRNRAP. CDR3 size: 14 residues. The CDR3 is CASQRLADYNEQFF. CDR3 sequence (DNA): TGTGCTAGTCAGCGTCTAGCGGACTACAATGAGCAGTTCTTC.

The gene calls are TRBV4-2 and TRBJ1-3; TRBD1 is a possible D gene (6 bases). With 4 bases removed from V and 0 bases from J, the gap between germline ends came to 16 bases. CDR1 LGHNA and CDR2 YNFKEQ come from the germline V gene. This CDR3 contains 17 residues. This chain's CDR3 is CASSPWGLGTSGNTIYF. In DNA form, the CDR3 reads TGTGCCAGCAGCCCATGGGGGCTGGGGACCTCTGGAAACACCATATATTTT.

The rearrangement links TRBV6-5 to TRBJ2-1; 7 nucleotides agree with TRBD2. Germline assignment: CDR1 MNHEY and CDR2 SVGAGI. The CDR3 runs to 14 residues. V lost 6 bases, J lost 6 bases, and 8 bases stayed unmatched. The CDR3 reads CASSGLGSSNEQFF. CDR3 DNA: TGTGCCAGCAGCGGACTAGGGTCTAGCAATGAGCAGTTCTTC.

The chain carries TRBV6-1 and TRBJ1-5; unclear D gene. The CDR3 loop spans 15 amino acids. The V gene's germline CDR1 is MNHNS and CDR2 SASEGT. Trimming took 8 bases from V and 3 from J, leaving 17 bases between them. CDR3 DNA: TGTGCCAGCCGGGCGCGGAACCCTTTCAATCAGCCCCAGCATTTT. Translation gives CASRARNPFNQPQHF.

This clone was seen once. V usage is TRBV7-9 and J usage is TRBJ2-7; D gene unclear. The CDR3 length is 18 residues. The germline V and J ends were trimmed by 2 bases and 0 bases, with 20 bases remaining between them. CDR1 is SEHNR and CDR2 is FQNEAQ in the germline V gene (reference sequence). CDR3 residues: CASSLIGGVLLSSYEQYF. CDR3 DNA: TGTGCCAGCAGCTTAATAGGTGGTGTTTTGCTCTCCTCCTACGAGCAGTACTTC.

The chain employs TRBV5-1 and TRBJ2-7, with D perhaps TRBD1 (6 bases). CDR3 length: 14 amino acids. V dropped 2 bases and J dropped 3 bases, with 12 bases sitting between them. Looked up from germline, CDR1 is SGHRS and CDR2 is YFSETQ. The CDR3 nucleotides are TGCGCCAGCAGCTTCAGGGGTTCGGTCTACGAGCAGTACTTC. Translating it yields CASSFRGSVYEQYF.

CDR3 nucleotide sequence: TGTGCCAGCTCTCCGGGACAGCCTAATGAAAAACTGTTTTTT. It encodes CASSPGQPNEKLFF. The chain links TRBV18 to TRBJ1-4, with 7 bases lining up with TRBD1. With 6 bases clipped from V and 3 bases from J, the junction kept 4 bases outside the gene matches. Germline CDR1 KGHSH, CDR2 LQKENI. The CDR3 totals 14 residues.

This chain uses TRBV5-1 with TRBJ2-5; D gene unclear. CDR3 length: 13 residues. Per germline, CDR1 SGHRS and CDR2 YFSETQ. V was cut by 4 bases and J by 3 bases, with 10 bases left in between. The CDR3 nucleotides are TGCGCCAGCAGCCCCCCCCTGAAAGAGACCCAGTACTTC. Protein: CASSPPLKETQYF.

This chain uses TRBV5-4 with TRBJ2-1, with TRBD1 identical over 7 bases. CDR1 is SGHNT and CDR2 is YYREEE in the germline V gene (reference sequence). V was clipped by 4 bases and J by 7 bases; unmatched bases: 8. CDR3 size: 14 residues. This chain's CDR3 is CASSPKGAWNEQFF. The CDR3 DNA sequence: TGTGCCAGCAGCCCCAAGGGGGCATGGAATGAGCAGTTCTTC.

The V and J genes are TRBV4-2 and TRBJ2-7; possibly TRBD1 for D (5 bases). The CDR3 has 14 residues. Germline V gene sequence: CDR1 LGHNA, CDR2 YNFKEQ. Trimming stripped 3 bases from V and 5 bases from J, with 14 bases between. The CDR3 sequence: CASSQKLSRDEQYF. DNA of the CDR3: TGTGCCAGCAGCCAGAAGTTGTCCAGGGACGAGCAGTACTTC.

V and J are TRBV7-9 and TRBJ2-1, with TRBD2 matching over 7 bases. CDR1 and CDR2 from the germline V gene are SEHNR and FQNEAQ (reference sequence). With V trimmed by 0 bases and J by 0 bases, 11 bases remained unmatched. This CDR3 spans 19 amino acids. CDR3 protein: CASSLAGTRGESSYNEQFF. The CDR3, as DNA: TGTGCCAGCAGCTTAGCCGGGACTCGGGGGGAAAGCTCCTACAATGAGCAGTTCTTC. The full variable domain, with the rest looked up from reference TRBV7-9 and TRBJ2-1, is DTGVSQNPRHKITKRGQNVTFRCDPISEHNRLYWYRQTLGQGPEFLTYFQNEAQLEKSRLLSDRFSAERPKGSFSTLEIQRTEQGDSAMYLCASSLAGTRGESSYNEQFFGPGTRLTVL.